This T cell receptor (beta chain) emerged from a study of T cells in Graves' hyperthyroidism and ophthalmopathy (dated by TCRdb to about 2019). Study-level background: Peripheral blood was collected at initial diagnosis, before any treatment. To identify TCR V-J signatures that set the groups apart, the researchers used a discovery cohort of about a hundred patients, made up of approximately 43 with Graves' ophthalmopathy and 57 with stable Graves' hyperthyroidism. Whether ophthalmopathy could be predicted prospectively was tested in an independent validation cohort made up of some 20 hyperthyroidism patients plus 17 patients who later progressed to ophthalmopathy. The 80 to 100 discovery patients were randomly divided into training and test sets at a 7:3 ratio. The study also compared thyroid tissue and blood T-cell repertoires from more than 5 Graves' hyperthyroidism patients. After blood sampling, hyperthyroidism patients were treated with methimazole at a starting dose of 30 mg daily, and ophthalmopathy patients were treated with high-dose intravenous methylprednisolone. According to the paper, TCR Vbeta CDR3 sequencing was carried out on approximately 140 peripheral blood samples, which came from around 43 ophthalmopathy, about 75 hyperthyroidism and around 17 progressor patients. Here is what the overall study found, with its caveats: In cross-validation, a model built on a 13 V-J signature told ophthalmopathy apart from stable hyperthyroidism with 87.88% sensitivity and approximately 81% specificity, and in testing the same model reached 80%/75%. No statistical method was used to fix the sample size in advance, and group allocation was not hidden from the investigators. Blood samples also contained most of the expanded thyroid clonotypes (frequency above 0.001), which suggests that blood repertoires may reflect thyroid immune responses. In validation, the model predicted progression to ophthalmopathy a median of roughly 6.2 months before onset, with roughly 68% sensitivity and nearly 75% specificity.

A patient counted as having stable Graves' hyperthyroidism if no progression to ophthalmopathy occurred over 18 months of follow-up. Hyperthyroidism patients were newly diagnosed, had a disease duration of under 2 months, and were aged 18 to 65 years. Exclusion was applied to patients with uncontrolled infections, other autoimmune diseases, pregnancy or lactation. Diagnoses were established on the basis of clinical symptoms, serum thyroxine and TRAb, thyroid ultrasound, and orbital computed tomography. PBMCs were isolated from around 10 ml of fresh peripheral blood by Ficoll-Paque density gradient centrifugation. Total RNA was extracted with Trizol reagent, and quality was checked on an Agilent 2100 Bioanalyzer. TCR beta CDR3 regions were amplified from RNA transcripts. A first-round RT-PCR of the TCR CDR3 used the HTBI primer set with the Qiagen OneStep RT-PCR kit. Libraries were constructed in a second round of multiplex PCR, after which size selection and purification were performed. Libraries were sequenced paired-end with 100 bp reads on an Illumina HiSeq2000. In the original analysis: Raw data were processed with SOAPnuke, discarding reads with adapters, uncalled bases, mean Phred below 15, or no exact constant-primer or identifier match. COPE v1.2.5 was used to merge the high-quality paired reads, and each unique nucleotide sequence was defined as a clonotype. Clonotypes were aligned to IMGT TRBV, TRBD and TRBJ reference segments using MiTCR v1.1. Only V-J combinations with frequency above 0.0001, covering about 99% of repertoires, were analysed. A TCS score was defined as the ratio between F50 (clonal expansion) and ExV (chaos), using BLOSUM62-based TCRdist between CDR3 peptides within each V-J. Welch's t-statistics and random forest reduced roughly 500 V-J features to under 15, which were used in a naive Bayes classifier (R e1071). TCRdb trimmed the raw reads at Q25, called clones with MiXCR and kept productive beta chains. Here each entry gathers all rows of one CDR3 protein and keeps the most common genes and DNA. The V and J calls reflect TCRdb's pipeline rather than the authors' work. The sample contains fewer than 800,000 distinct CDR3 sequences, about 16% of them found a single time. Jointly, the top ten make up approximately 8.4% of the sample.

In its sample, this clonotype was seen many times. What this receptor recognizes is not known. No base quality information exists; no much larger clone differs at one position. For this chain, trimming is 6 bases at the V end and 7 bases at the J end, and the number of junction bases without a gene match is 10. CDR1 and CDR2, per the germline V gene, are SGHTA and FQGNSA. Taken from cysteine to phenylalanine, the CDR3 has 14 residues. CDR3 DNA is the only sequence kept; it has 42 bases, read in frame from the first base. The specimen was blood. The TCR comes from a man aged 18 to 30 with Graves' hyperthyroidism. The chain was built from TRBV7-2 and TRBJ2-5; 8 bases in between match TRBD2. The CDR3 corresponds to CASRVTAGDGTQYF. The DNA is as follows: TGTGCCAGCAGAGTAACAGCGGGAGACGGGACCCAGTACTTC. Outside the CDR3, residues come from the reference TRBV7-2 and TRBJ2-5 proteins, so the full variable domain is: GAGVSQSPSNKVTEKGKDVELRCDPISGHTALYWYRQSLGQGLEFLIYFQGNSAPDKSGLPSDRFSAERTGGSVSTLTIQRTQQEDSAVYLCASRVTAGDGTQYFGPGTRLLVL.